This T cell receptor (beta chain) is from a study of blood T cell repertoires in COVID-19. Turning to the study itself: Sample material is recorded as cDNA or gDNA derived from T cells, B-cell-depleted T cells, or PBMCs.

The assay was immunoSEQ multiplex PCR, and TCRdb's table has in-frame clones only and misses some. The repertoire holds approximately 260,000 clones, with less than 85% as singletons. J was trimmed by 4 bases and V by 4 bases; bases with no gene match: 14. This CDR3 contains 17 residues. CDR1 and CDR2 from the germline V gene are SGDLS and YYNGEE. The chain is built from TRBV9 and TRBJ2-5, with 9 bases lining up with TRBD2. This TCR was sampled from a man aged 60 to 69 who had recovered from COVID-19. The sequencing input was peripheral blood. This chain's CDR3 is CASSPGLAGGPLETQYF. The DNA for the CDR3 is TGTGCCAGCAGCCCGGGACTCGCGGGGGGGCCGTTAGAGACCCAGTACTTC.